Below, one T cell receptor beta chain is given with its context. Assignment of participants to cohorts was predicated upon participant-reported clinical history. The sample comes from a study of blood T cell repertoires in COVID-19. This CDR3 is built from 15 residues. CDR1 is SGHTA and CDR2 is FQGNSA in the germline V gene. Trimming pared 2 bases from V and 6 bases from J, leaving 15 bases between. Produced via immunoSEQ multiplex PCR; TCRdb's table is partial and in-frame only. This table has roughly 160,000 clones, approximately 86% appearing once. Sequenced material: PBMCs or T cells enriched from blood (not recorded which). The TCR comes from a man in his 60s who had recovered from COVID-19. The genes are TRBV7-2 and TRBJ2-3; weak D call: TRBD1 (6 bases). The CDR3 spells CASSLKGQGRDTQYF. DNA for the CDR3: TGTGCCAGCAGCTTAAAAGGCCAGGGGCGGGATACGCAGTATTTT.